A selection of T cell receptor beta chains follows, all from one sample in a study of cytomegalovirus exposure and HLA in healthy donors. The repertoire was sequenced with immunoSEQ multiplex PCR; TCRdb's copy has only in-frame clones and lacks some. The sample consists of approximately 220,000 clones, under 80% of them appearing once. The sequenced sample was PBMCs. These TCRs come from a girl aged 2 to 10 in good health and CMV-seronegative. CDR3s include the opening cysteine and the closing phenylalanine or tryptophan. A D gene is named only where the DNA matches it firmly. Size is omitted from some rows. Given values are once, few, many or a class for expanded clones.

size: few; V: TRBV27; D: NA; J: TRBJ1-2; CDR3: CASGPKVGGTYTF; DNA: TGTGCCAGCGGGCCCAAGGTGGGGGGAACCTACACCTTC
size: NA; V: TRBV5-6; D: NA; J: TRBJ2-1; CDR3: CASSFVRVPYNEQFF; DNA: TGTGCCAGCAGCTTTGTACGGGTACCCTACAATGAGCAGTTCTTC
size: NA; V: TRBV6-5; D: NA; J: TRBJ1-1; CDR3: CASRSTGYGAFF; DNA: TGTGCCAGCAGGTCAACAGGGTATGGCGCTTTCTTT
size: once; V: TRBV2; D: TRBD2; J: TRBJ2-3; CDR3: CASNPGLKTDTQYF; DNA: TGTGCCAGCAACCCGGGACTAAAGACAGATACGCAGTATTTT
size: NA; V: TRBV10-3; D: TRBD2; J: TRBJ2-5; CDR3: CAISESGGGETQYF; DNA: TGTGCCATCAGTGAGTCCGGGGGAGGGGAGACCCAGTACTTC
size: few; V: TRBV6-5; D: NA; J: TRBJ1-1; CDR3: CATNRYLNTEAFF; DNA: TGTGCCACAAACAGGTACTTGAACACTGAAGCTTTCTTT
size: NA; V: TRBV12-5; D: TRBD1; J: TRBJ1-2; CDR3: CASGPSGGLNYGYTF; DNA: TGTGCTAGTGGGCCGTCAGGGGGCCTTAACTATGGCTACACCTTC
size: NA; V: TRBV4-3; D: NA; J: TRBJ1-1; CDR3: CASSPYYERVNTEAFF; DNA: TGCGCCAGCAGCCCCTACTATGAGCGGGTGAACACTGAAGCTTTCTTT
size: NA; V: TRBV12-5; D: TRBD1; J: TRBJ1-4; CDR3: CASGLGDRTTNEKLFF; DNA: TGTGCTAGTGGTTTGGGGGACAGAACAACTAATGAAAAACTGTTTTTT
size: NA; V: TRBV6-5; D: NA; J: TRBJ2-1; CDR3: CASSRDSRGEQFF; DNA: TGTGCCAGCAGTCGGGACTCCCGGGGAGAGCAGTTCTTC
size: NA; V: TRBV2; D: NA; J: TRBJ2-1; CDR3: CASSPTDSKFF; DNA: TGTGCCAGCAGCCCGACAGATTCTAAGTTCTTC
size: NA; V: TRBV10-3; D: TRBD1; J: TRBJ1-1; CDR3: CAINTGDGTAFF; DNA: TGTGCCATCAACACAGGGGACGGAACAGCTTTCTTT
size: few; V: TRBV5-1; D: NA; J: TRBJ1-2; CDR3: CASSLSSLKGGYTF; DNA: TGCGCCAGCAGCTTGTCCTCCTTAAAGGGGGGCTACACCTTC
size: NA; V: TRBV5-4; D: TRBD2; J: TRBJ2-7; CDR3: CASSWGGASGSHEQYF; DNA: TGTGCCAGCAGCTGGGGAGGGGCTAGCGGGAGCCACGAGCAGTACTTC
size: NA; V: TRBV28; D: NA; J: TRBJ1-5; CDR3: CASSLTVSNQPQHF; DNA: TGTGCCAGCAGTTTGACAGTTAGCAATCAGCCCCAGCATTTT
size: NA; V: TRBV7-5; D: NA; J: TRBJ2-5; CDR3: CARSRLKDLRQETQYF; DNA: TGTGCCAGAAGCCGGCTTAAGGACTTACGCCAAGAGACCCAGTACTTC
size: few; V: TRBV30; D: TRBD2; J: TRBJ2-7; CDR3: CAWSDEGLAGAEQYF; DNA: TGTGCCTGGAGTGACGAAGGACTAGCGGGAGCGGAGCAGTACTTC
size: NA; V: TRBV27; D: NA; J: TRBJ2-1; CDR3: CASSSRGGEPVYEQFF; DNA: TGTGCCAGCAGCTCTCGAGGGGGAGAACCTGTCTATGAGCAGTTCTTC
size: NA; V: TRBV6-5; D: TRBD1; J: TRBJ1-1; CDR3: CASSFAPDRLDTEAFF; DNA: TGTGCCAGCAGTTTCGCCCCGGACAGGCTCGACACTGAAGCTTTCTTT
size: NA; V: TRBV29-1; D: NA; J: TRBJ2-1; CDR3: CSVPRTLGQLVQFF; DNA: TGCAGCGTTCCCCGCACTCTCGGACAGTTGGTGCAGTTCTTC
size: NA; V: TRBV2; D: NA; J: TRBJ1-1; CDR3: CASSERLEAWIDTEAFF; DNA: TGTGCCAGCAGTGAAAGATTGGAGGCTTGGATAGACACTGAAGCTTTCTTT
size: NA; V: TRBV6-1; D: NA; J: TRBJ2-4; CDR3: CASSGGQLIAKNIQYF; DNA: TGTGCCAGCAGTGGGGGGCAGTTAATAGCCAAAAACATTCAGTACTTC
size: NA; V: TRBV14; D: TRBD2; J: TRBJ2-2; CDR3: CARKLAGTSNTGELFF; DNA: TGTGCCAGGAAACTAGCGGGTACATCGAACACCGGGGAGCTGTTTTTT
size: NA; V: TRBV14; D: TRBD1; J: TRBJ1-2; CDR3: CASSLAGTGGGYTF; DNA: TGTGCCAGCAGCCTGGCCGGGACAGGGGGCGGCTACACCTTC
size: once; V: TRBV11-2; D: NA; J: TRBJ2-2; CDR3: CASSPGGGGPGELFF; DNA: TGTGCCAGCAGCCCCGGAGGGGGGGGCCCCGGGGAGCTGTTTTTT
size: NA; V: TRBV6-5; D: TRBD1; J: TRBJ2-3; CDR3: CASRQGIFSTDTQYF; DNA: TGTGCCAGCAGACAGGGGATCTTCTCCACAGATACGCAGTATTTT
size: NA; V: TRBV7-9; D: NA; J: TRBJ2-7; CDR3: CASSPIYEQYF; DNA: TGTGCCAGCAGCCCAATCTACGAGCAGTACTTC
size: NA; V: TRBV19; D: TRBD2; J: TRBJ2-1; CDR3: CASSLGLAGYNEQFF; DNA: TGTGCCAGTAGTCTAGGACTAGCGGGATACAATGAGCAGTTCTTC
size: NA; V: TRBV13; D: TRBD2; J: TRBJ2-1; CDR3: CASSFPGSGRANEQFF; DNA: TGTGCCAGCAGCTTTCCCGGGAGCGGGAGGGCCAATGAGCAGTTCTTC
size: NA; V: TRBV27; D: TRBD1; J: TRBJ1-2; CDR3: CASRGDRGLYGYTF; DNA: TGTGCCAGCAGGGGCGACAGGGGGCTCTATGGCTACACCTTC
size: NA; V: TRBV5-1; D: NA; J: TRBJ1-6; CDR3: CASSLDQGLNSPLHF; DNA: TGCGCCAGCAGCTTGGACCAGGGGTTAAATTCACCCCTCCACTTT
size: NA; V: TRBV4-1; D: TRBD1; J: TRBJ2-3; CDR3: CASSQDPGQVNTDTQYF; DNA: TGCGCCAGCAGCCAAGATCCTGGACAGGTAAACACAGATACGCAGTATTTT
size: NA; V: TRBV19; D: NA; J: TRBJ2-7; CDR3: CASSLGGAKLSEQYF; DNA: TGTGCCAGTAGTTTGGGGGGGGCGAAGTTGTCCGAGCAGTACTTC
size: NA; V: TRBV5-1; D: NA; J: TRBJ1-1; CDR3: CASSFISRFGGPGHAKRGTEAFF; DNA: TGCGCCAGCAGCTTCATCTCTCGGTTCGGAGGACCGGGACATGCGAAGCGGGGCACTGAAGCTTTCTTT
size: NA; V: TRBV9; D: TRBD1; J: TRBJ1-6; CDR3: CASSPGVFGTANSPLHF; DNA: TGTGCCAGCAGCCCCGGGGTCTTTGGGACAGCCAATTCACCCCTCCACTTT
size: NA; V: TRBV6-5; D: NA; J: TRBJ1-2; CDR3: CASSYSGDGGYTF; DNA: TGTGCCAGCAGTTACTCGGGCGACGGAGGCTACACCTTC
size: NA; V: TRBV28; D: TRBD2; J: TRBJ2-7; CDR3: CASSLGGDPYEQYF; DNA: TGTGCCAGCAGTTTGGGGGGGGACCCCTACGAGCAGTACTTC
size: NA; V: TRBV11-2; D: TRBD2; J: TRBJ2-7; CDR3: CASSFGPSGRFYEQYF; DNA: TGTGCCAGCAGCTTCGGACCTAGCGGGAGGTTTTACGAGCAGTACTTC
size: NA; V: TRBV19; D: TRBD1; J: TRBJ1-2; CDR3: CASSLTGADGYTF; DNA: TGTGCCAGTAGCCTGACAGGGGCAGATGGCTACACCTTC
size: NA; V: TRBV5-4; D: NA; J: TRBJ2-6; CDR3: CASSLPLSGANVLTF; DNA: TGTGCCAGCAGCTTGCCCCTCTCTGGGGCCAACGTCCTGACTTTC
size: once; V: TRBV4-1; D: NA; J: TRBJ2-5; CDR3: CASSQVLAQETQYF; DNA: TGCGCCAGCAGCCAAGTCCTGGCACAAGAGACCCAGTACTTC
size: NA; V: TRBV2; D: NA; J: TRBJ1-5; CDR3: CASRGSKASNQPQHF; DNA: TGTGCCAGCAGGGGGAGCAAAGCGAGCAATCAGCCCCAGCATTTT
size: NA; V: TRBV6-6; D: TRBD1; J: TRBJ2-7; CDR3: CASSPTKTGVHLQYF; DNA: TGTGCCAGCAGTCCCACCAAGACAGGGGTACACCTGCAGTACTTC
size: NA; V: TRBV7-5; D: NA; J: TRBJ2-2; CDR3: CARGLLAGGNTGELFF; DNA: TGTGCCAGGGGACTACTAGCGGGGGGAAACACCGGGGAGCTGTTTTTT
size: NA; V: TRBV6-5; D: NA; J: TRBJ1-1; CDR3: CASSPRGGGEAFF; DNA: TGTGCCAGCAGTCCCAGGGGTGGGGGCGAAGCTTTCTTT
size: NA; V: TRBV14; D: TRBD1; J: TRBJ1-3; CDR3: CASSQRDRGNTIYF; DNA: TGTGCCAGCAGCCAACGGGACAGAGGAAACACCATATATTTT
size: NA; V: TRBV6-5; D: TRBD1; J: TRBJ1-1; CDR3: CASRATGGRAAFF; DNA: TGTGCCAGCAGGGCCACAGGGGGGCGCGCGGCTTTCTTT